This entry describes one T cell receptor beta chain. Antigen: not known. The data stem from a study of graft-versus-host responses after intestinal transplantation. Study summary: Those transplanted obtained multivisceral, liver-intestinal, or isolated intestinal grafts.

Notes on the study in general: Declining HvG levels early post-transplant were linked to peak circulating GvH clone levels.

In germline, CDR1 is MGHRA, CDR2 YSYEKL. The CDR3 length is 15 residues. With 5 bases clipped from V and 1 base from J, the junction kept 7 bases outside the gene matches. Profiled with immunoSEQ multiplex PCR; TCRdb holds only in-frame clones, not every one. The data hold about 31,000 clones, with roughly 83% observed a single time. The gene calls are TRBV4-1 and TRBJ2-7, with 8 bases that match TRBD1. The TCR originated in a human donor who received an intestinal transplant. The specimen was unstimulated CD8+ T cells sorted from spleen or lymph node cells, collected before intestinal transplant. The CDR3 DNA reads TGCGCCAGCAGCGAAGCCGGACAGGGATCCTACGAGCAGTACTTC. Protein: CASSEAGQGSYEQYF.